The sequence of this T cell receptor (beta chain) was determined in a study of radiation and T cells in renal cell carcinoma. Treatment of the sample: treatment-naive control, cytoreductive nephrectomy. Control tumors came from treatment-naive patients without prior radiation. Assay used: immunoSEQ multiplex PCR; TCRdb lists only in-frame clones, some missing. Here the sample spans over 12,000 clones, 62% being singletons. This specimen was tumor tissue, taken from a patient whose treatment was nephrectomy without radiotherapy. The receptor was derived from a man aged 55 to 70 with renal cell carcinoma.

The CDR3 sequence is CASSPRFVLAGADEGELFF. The CDR3 DNA reads as TGTGCCAGCAGCCCCCGTTTCGTTTTAGCGGGGGCCGATGAAGGGGAGCTGTTTTTT. This sequence joins TRBV7-2 and TRBJ2-2; 9 positions agree with TRBD2. V was clipped by 5 bases and J by 8 bases; unmatched bases: 21. CDR3 size: 19 residues. The germline CDR1 and CDR2 sequences are SGHTA and FQGNSA.